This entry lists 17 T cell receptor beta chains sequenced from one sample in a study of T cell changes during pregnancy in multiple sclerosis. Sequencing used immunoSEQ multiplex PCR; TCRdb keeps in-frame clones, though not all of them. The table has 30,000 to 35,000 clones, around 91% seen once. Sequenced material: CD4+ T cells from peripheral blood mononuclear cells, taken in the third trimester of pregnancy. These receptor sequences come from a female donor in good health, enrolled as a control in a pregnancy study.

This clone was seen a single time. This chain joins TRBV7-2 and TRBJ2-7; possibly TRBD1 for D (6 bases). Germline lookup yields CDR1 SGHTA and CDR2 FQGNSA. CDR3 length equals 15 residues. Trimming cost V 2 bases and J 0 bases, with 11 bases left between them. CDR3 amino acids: CASSLSGASSYEQYF. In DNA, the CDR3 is TGTGCCAGCAGCTTATCAGGGGCCAGCTCCTACGAGCAGTACTTC.

The CDR3 reads CASSLRGQPHYSNQPQHF. The CDR3 DNA is TGTGCCAGCTCACTTCGGGGACAGCCCCATTATAGCAATCAGCCCCAGCATTTT. This chain joins TRBV18 and TRBJ1-5; TRBD1 matches 7 bases. Per the germline V gene, CDR1 is KGHSH and CDR2 is LQKENI. Losses at the gene ends were 4 bases for V and 0 bases for J; bases not matched to a gene: 12. This CDR3 is built from 18 residues.

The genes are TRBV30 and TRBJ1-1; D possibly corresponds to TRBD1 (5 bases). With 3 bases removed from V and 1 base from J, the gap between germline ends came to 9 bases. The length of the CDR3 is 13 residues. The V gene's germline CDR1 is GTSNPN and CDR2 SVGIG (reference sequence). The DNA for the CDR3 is TGTGCCTGGAGGCGGGGCTCGAACACTGAAGCTTTCTTT. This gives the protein CAWRRGSNTEAFF.

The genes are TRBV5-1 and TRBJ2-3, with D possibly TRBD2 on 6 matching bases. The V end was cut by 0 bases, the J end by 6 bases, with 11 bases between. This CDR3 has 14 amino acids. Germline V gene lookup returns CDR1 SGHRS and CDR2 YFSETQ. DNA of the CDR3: TGCGCCAGCAGCTTGGACCGGGAGAAGGATACGCAGTATTTT. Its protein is CASSLDREKDTQYF. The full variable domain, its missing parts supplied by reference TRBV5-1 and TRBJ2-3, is KAGVTQTPRYLIKTRGQQVTLSCSPISGHRSVSWYQQTPGQGLQFLFEYFSETQRNKGNFPGRFSGRQFSNSRSEMNVSTLELGDSALYLCASSLDREKDTQYFGPGTRLTVL.

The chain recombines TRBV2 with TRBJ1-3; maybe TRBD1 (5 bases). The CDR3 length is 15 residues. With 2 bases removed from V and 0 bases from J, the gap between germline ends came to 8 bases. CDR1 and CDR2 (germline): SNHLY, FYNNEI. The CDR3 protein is CASSETGLSGNTIYF. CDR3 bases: TGTGCCAGCAGTGAAACAGGCCTCTCTGGAAACACCATATATTTT.

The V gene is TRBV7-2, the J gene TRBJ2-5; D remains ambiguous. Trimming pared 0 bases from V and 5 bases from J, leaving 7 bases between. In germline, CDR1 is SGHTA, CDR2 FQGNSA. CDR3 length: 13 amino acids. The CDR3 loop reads CASSLASGETQYF. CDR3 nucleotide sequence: TGTGCCAGCAGCTTAGCCTCAGGCGAGACCCAGTACTTC.

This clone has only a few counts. The CDR3 region has the DNA TGTGCCTGGAGTGTACCCCAGGGTCGGGGGGAAAAACTGTTTTTT. It translates to CAWSVPQGRGEKLFF. The chain employs TRBV30 and TRBJ1-4; perhaps TRBD1 as D (5 bases). V was clipped by 0 bases and J by 8 bases, with 16 bases between them. This CDR3 region has 15 residues. The germline gives CDR1 GTSNPN, CDR2 SVGIG (reference sequence).

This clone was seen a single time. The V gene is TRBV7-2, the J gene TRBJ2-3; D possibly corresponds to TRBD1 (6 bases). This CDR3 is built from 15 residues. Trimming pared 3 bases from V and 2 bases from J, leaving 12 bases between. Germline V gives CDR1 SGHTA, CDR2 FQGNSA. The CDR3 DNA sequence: TGTGCCAGCAGCTTCAGGGGTGGGGACACAGATACGCAGTATTTT. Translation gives CASSFRGGDTDTQYF.

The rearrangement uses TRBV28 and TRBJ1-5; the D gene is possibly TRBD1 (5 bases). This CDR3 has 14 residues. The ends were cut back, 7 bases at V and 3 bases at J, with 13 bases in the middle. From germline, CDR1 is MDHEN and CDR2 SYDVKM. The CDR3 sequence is CASTPEGLNQPQHF. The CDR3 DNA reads TGTGCCAGCACCCCGGAGGGGCTCAATCAGCCCCAGCATTTT.

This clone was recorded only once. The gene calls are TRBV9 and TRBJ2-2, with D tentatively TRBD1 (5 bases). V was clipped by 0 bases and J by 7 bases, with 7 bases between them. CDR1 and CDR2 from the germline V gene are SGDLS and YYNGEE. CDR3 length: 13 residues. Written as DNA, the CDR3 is TGTGCCAGCAGCGTAGTTAGGGGCGGGGAGCTGTTTTTT. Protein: CASSVVRGGELFF. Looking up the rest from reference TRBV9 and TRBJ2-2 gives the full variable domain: DSGVTQTPKHLITATGQRVTLRCSPRSGDLSVYWYQQSLDQGLQFLIQYYNGEERAKGNILERFSAQQFPDLHSELNLSSLELGDSALYFCASSVVRGGELFFGEGSRLTVL.

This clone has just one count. This CDR3 is CASSLVGASGTANYGYTF. CDR3 sequence (DNA): TGTGCCAGCAGCTTAGTAGGAGCCTCCGGGACAGCTAACTATGGCTACACCTTC. The genes are TRBV7-2 and TRBJ1-2, with TRBD1 identical over 7 bases. The CDR3 covers 18 residues. Germline assignment: CDR1 SGHTA and CDR2 FQGNSA. After removal of 1 base from V and 0 bases from J, the junction contained 11 bases not matched to a gene.

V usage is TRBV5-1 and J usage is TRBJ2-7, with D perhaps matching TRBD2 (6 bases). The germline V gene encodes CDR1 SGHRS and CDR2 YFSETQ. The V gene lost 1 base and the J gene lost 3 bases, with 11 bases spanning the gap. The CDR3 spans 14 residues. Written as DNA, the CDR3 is TGCGCCAGCAGCTTGACTGGGGGGTACTACGAGCAGTACTTC. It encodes CASSLTGGYYEQYF.

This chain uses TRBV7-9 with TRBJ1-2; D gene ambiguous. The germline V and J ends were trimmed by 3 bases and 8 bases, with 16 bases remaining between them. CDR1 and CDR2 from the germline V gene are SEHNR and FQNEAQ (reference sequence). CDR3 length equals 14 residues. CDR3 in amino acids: CASSFGGEGAGYTF. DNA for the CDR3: TGTGCCAGCAGCTTTGGCGGGGAAGGAGCAGGCTACACCTTC.

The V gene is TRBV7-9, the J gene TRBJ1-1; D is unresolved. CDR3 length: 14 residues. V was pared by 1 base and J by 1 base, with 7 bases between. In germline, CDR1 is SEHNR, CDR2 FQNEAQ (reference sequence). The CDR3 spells CASSLEAGNTEAFF. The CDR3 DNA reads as TGTGCCAGCAGCTTAGAGGCAGGGAACACTGAAGCTTTCTTT.

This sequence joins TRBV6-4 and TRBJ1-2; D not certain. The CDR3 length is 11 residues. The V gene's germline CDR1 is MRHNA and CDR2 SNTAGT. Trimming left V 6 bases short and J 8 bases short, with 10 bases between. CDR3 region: CASREGLGYTF. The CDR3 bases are TGTGCCAGCAGGGAGGGATTGGGCTACACCTTC.

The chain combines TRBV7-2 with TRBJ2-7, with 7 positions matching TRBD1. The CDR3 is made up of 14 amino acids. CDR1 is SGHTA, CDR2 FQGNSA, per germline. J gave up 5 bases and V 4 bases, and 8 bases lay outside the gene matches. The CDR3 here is CASSYWTGTDEQYF. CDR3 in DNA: TGTGCCAGCAGCTACTGGACAGGTACGGACGAGCAGTACTTC.

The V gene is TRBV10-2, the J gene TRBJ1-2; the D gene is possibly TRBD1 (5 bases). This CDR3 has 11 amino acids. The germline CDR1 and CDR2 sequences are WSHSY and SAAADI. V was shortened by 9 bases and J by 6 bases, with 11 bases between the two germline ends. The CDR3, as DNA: TGCGCCAGTAAGATACAGGATGGCTACACCTTC. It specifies CASKIQDGYTF.